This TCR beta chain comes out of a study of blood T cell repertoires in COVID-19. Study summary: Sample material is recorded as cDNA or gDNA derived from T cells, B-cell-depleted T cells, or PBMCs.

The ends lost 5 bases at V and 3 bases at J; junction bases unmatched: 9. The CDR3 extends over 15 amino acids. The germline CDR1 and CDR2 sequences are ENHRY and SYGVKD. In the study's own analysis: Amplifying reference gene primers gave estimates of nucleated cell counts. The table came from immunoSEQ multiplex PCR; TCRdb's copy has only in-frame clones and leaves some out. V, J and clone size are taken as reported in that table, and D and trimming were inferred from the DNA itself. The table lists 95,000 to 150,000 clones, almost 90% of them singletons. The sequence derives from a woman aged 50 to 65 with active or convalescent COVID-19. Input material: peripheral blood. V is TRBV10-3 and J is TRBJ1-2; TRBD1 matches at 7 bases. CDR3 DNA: TGTGCCATCAGTCTAGGTGCAGGGGGAGACTATGGCTACACCTTC. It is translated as CAISLGAGGDYGYTF.